These T cell receptor beta chains were read from a single sample in a study of early T cells in non-severe SARS-CoV-2 infection. TCRdb itself ran the 5' RACE reads through MiXCR, one entry per CDR3 protein. In the table there are some 40,000 distinct CDR3 sequences, roughly 5.4% of which are singletons. Specimen: whole blood. The receptors were sampled from an adult who was a healthcare worker with PCR-confirmed SARS-CoV-2 infection or an uninfected control (not recorded which). Both conserved end residues are part of each CDR3. A D gene is named only where the DNA matches it firmly. Size tells how often a clone was seen (once, few, many) or the class of an expanded clone, and some rows leave it out.

j_call d_call clone_size v_call cdr3_nt cdr3_aa
TRBJ2-1 TRBD2 few TRBV28 TGTGCCAGCAGCTCAGCGGCGGGAGGGCCGTACAATGAGCAGTTCTTC CASSSAAGGPYNEQFF
TRBJ2-1 TRBD1 NA TRBV28 TGTGCCAGCAGCTCTCCGGGACAGGGGAACAATGAGCAGTTCTTC CASSSPGQGNNEQFF
TRBJ2-1 TRBD2 many TRBV7-3 TGTGCCAGCAGCTTATTGTCGGGAGGGCCCCACAATGAGCAGTTCTTC CASSLLSGGPHNEQFF
TRBJ1-1 NA many TRBV7-9 TGTGCCAGCAGTCCCAAACAGCGGCTGAACACTGAAGCTTTCTTT CASSPKQRLNTEAFF
TRBJ1-5 NA many TRBV20-1 TGCAGTGCCATCAGCTCGGGGGATCAGCCCCAGCATTTT CSAISSGDQPQHF
TRBJ2-1 TRBD1 many TRBV5-1 TGCGCCAGCAGCTTGGGGCGACAGGGTTTCTACAATGAGCAGTTCTTC CASSLGRQGFYNEQFF
TRBJ1-3 TRBD1 many TRBV7-7 TGTGCTAGCAGCCCCGGACAGGGGGAAGGAAACACCATATATTTT CASSPGQGEGNTIYF
TRBJ2-1 TRBD1 NA TRBV6-2/TRBV6-3 TGTGCCAGCAGTGGGACAGGCCTCGGTGAGCAGTTCTTC CASSGTGLGEQFF
TRBJ1-1 NA many TRBV6-5 TGTGCCAGCAGTTACTCAGGGGGGCTAAGGACTGAAGCTTTCTTT CASSYSGGLRTEAFF
TRBJ1-5 NA many TRBV2 TGTGCCAGCAGTGGCCGTTTGGGGGGTCAGCCCCAGCATTTT CASSGRLGGQPQHF
TRBJ1-1 NA many TRBV2 TGTGCCAGCAGGCCCGATCAGAACACTGAAGCTTTCTTT CASRPDQNTEAFF
TRBJ2-3 TRBD2 many TRBV12-3/TRBV12-4 TGTGCCAGCAGCCGGACTAGCGGGGGCACAGATACGCAGTATTTT CASSRTSGGTDTQYF
TRBJ2-5 TRBD2 few TRBV5-4 TGTGCCAGCAGCTTGGCCGGAGGGGGACTAGAAGAGACCCAGTACTTC CASSLAGGGLEETQYF
TRBJ1-1 NA many TRBV11-2 TGTGCCAGCAGCCGGACCGGAACTGAAGCTTTCTTT CASSRTGTEAFF
TRBJ2-5 NA many TRBV11-2 TGTGCCAGCAGCTTAGGAGTCAGGGCAGAGACCCAGTACTTC CASSLGVRAETQYF
TRBJ2-2 NA many TRBV19 TGTGCCAGTAGTATTTCCAGGCCCAACGGGGAGCTGTTTTTT CASSISRPNGELFF
TRBJ1-4 NA NA TRBV10-3 TGTGCCATCAGTGAGTCGGAACAGCTTTCTGAAAAACTGTTTTTT CAISESEQLSEKLFF
TRBJ1-2 TRBD1 many TRBV20-1 TGCAGTGCTTGGGACAGGGTGGGCTATGGCTACACCTTC CSAWDRVGYGYTF
TRBJ2-7 TRBD2 many TRBV12-3/TRBV12-4 TGTGCCAGCAGCCTTTGGACTAGCGGCTCCTACGAGCAGTACTTC CASSLWTSGSYEQYF
TRBJ2-1 TRBD1 many TRBV7-2 TGTGCCAGCACCAAGGACAGGGCCGGGCGGTGGTTCTTC CASTKDRAGRWFF
TRBJ2-1 NA few TRBV7-9 TGTGCCAGCAGCTTTAGACAGCAGGACTACAATGATCAGTTCTTC CASSFRQQDYNDQFF
TRBJ2-3 TRBD1 NA TRBV7-3 TGTGCCAGCAGCTTAATGCACGGACAGGGCCTTTTGACAGATACGCAGTATTTT CASSLMHGQGLLTDTQYF
TRBJ2-5 NA NA TRBV7-2 TGTGCCAGCAGCTTTAGCTTGGGAGGAGAGACCCAGTACTTC CASSFSLGGETQYF